The 27 T cell receptor beta chains given below trace back to one sample, sequenced in a study of Graves' ophthalmopathy and Graves' hyperthyroidism. RNA transcripts yielded amplified TCR beta CDR3 regions. RT-PCR was first run with HTBI primers, then multiplex PCR in a second round. TCRdb itself ran the multiplex PCR reads through MiXCR, one entry per CDR3 protein. The data show more than 550,000 distinct CDR3 sequences, with roughly 41% seen just once and roughly 3.5% held by the top ten. The sample consisted of peripheral blood. These receptor sequences come from an adult man with Graves' ophthalmopathy.

The chain couples TRBV25-1 to TRBJ1-3; the D is unclear. The CDR3 loop spans 14 amino acids. The germline V gene has CDR1 MGHDK and CDR2 SYGVNS. V lost 3 bases, J lost 8 bases, and 14 bases lay in between. CDR3 protein: CASSDGGNGYTIYF. CDR3 nucleotides: TGTGCCAGCAGTGATGGAGGGAATGGCTACACCATATATTTT.

The V call is TRBV25-1, the J call TRBJ2-6; 11 positions match TRBD2. The V gene's germline CDR1 is MGHDK and CDR2 SYGVNS. This CDR3 contains 16 residues. V lost 9 bases to trimming and J lost 4 bases; unmatched junction nucleotides: 8. The CDR3 reads CASSRLAGTGANVLTF. In DNA, the CDR3 is TGTGCCAGTAGCCGACTAGCGGGGACAGGGGCCAACGTCCTGACTTTC.

Regarding this clonotype: A much larger clonotype is one base distant, so this may be a read error. This chain links TRBV15 with TRBJ2-6; D is unresolved. This CDR3 region has 13 residues. CDR1 is LNHNV and CDR2 is YYDKDF in the germline V gene (reference sequence). The V gene lost 10 bases and the J gene lost 2 bases, with 9 bases spanning the gap. The CDR3 DNA follows: TGTGCCAGCAGTATTCCTGGGGCCAACGTCCTGACTTTC. Amino acids: CASSIPGANVLTF.

This clonotype showed up many times. The chain combines TRBV29-1 with TRBJ1-2, with D uncertain. This CDR3 is built from 11 residues. Germline V gene data show CDR1 as SQVTM and CDR2 as ANQGSEA. Trimming stripped 7 bases from V and 4 bases from J, with 10 bases between. CDR3 amino acids: CSAADLYGYTF. The DNA of the CDR3 is TGCAGCGCGGCCGACCTCTATGGCTACACCTTC. Full variable domain (rest looked up from reference TRBV29-1 and TRBJ1-2): SAVISQKPSRDICQRGTSLTIQCQVDSQVTMMFWYRQQPGQSLTLIATANQGSEATYESGFVIDKFPISRPNLTFSTLTVSNMSPEDSSIYLCSAADLYGYTFGSGTRLTVV.

The gene calls are TRBV29-1 and TRBJ2-5, with TRBD2 identical over 7 bases. The CDR3 is 15 residues long. Germline lookup yields CDR1 SQVTM and CDR2 ANQGSEA. This CDR3 reads CSAFIPGGWIETQYF. CDR3 DNA sequence: TGCAGTGCGTTTATTCCGGGGGGATGGATAGAGACCCAGTACTTC.

This clonotype has a handful of counts. The V gene is TRBV29-1, the J gene TRBJ1-2; TRBD1 matches at 10 bases. Germline lookup yields CDR1 SQVTM and CDR2 ANQGSEA. CDR3 length equals 12 residues. With V trimmed by 8 bases and J by 4 bases, 4 bases remained unmatched. For the CDR3, the DNA is TGCAGCTGGGGACAGGGGAGCTATGGCTACACCTTC. It is translated as CSWGQGSYGYTF. Supplemented by reference TRBV29-1 and TRBJ1-2, the full variable domain reads SAVISQKPSRDICQRGTSLTIQCQVDSQVTMMFWYRQQPGQSLTLIATANQGSEATYESGFVIDKFPISRPNLTFSTLTVSNMSPEDSSIYLCSWGQGSYGYTFGSGTRLTVV.

This chain uses TRBV2 with TRBJ2-2; D unresolved. Trimming stripped 2 bases from V and 1 base from J, with 5 bases between. Germline-derived CDR1 and CDR2 are SNHLY and FYNNEI. The CDR3 extends over 14 amino acids. The CDR3 DNA reads as TGTGCCAGCAGTGAACGGCAGAACACCGGGGAGCTGTTTTTT. Translating gives CASSERQNTGELFF.

Of note for this clonotype: A read error may explain this, as a much larger clone is one base away. V usage is TRBV25-1 and J usage is TRBJ1-1; the D gene is possibly TRBD1 (5 bases). CDR3 length equals 15 residues. Per germline, CDR1 MGHDK and CDR2 SYGVNS. The CDR3 nucleotides read TGTGCCAGCAGCCGGGGGGAGCTAATGAACAGTGAAGCTTTCTTT. Translation: CASSRGELMNSEAFF.

This clonotype turned up a few times. This chain uses TRBV5-8 with TRBJ1-6, with TRBD1 identical over 8 bases. Germline CDR1 and CDR2: SGHTS and YDEGEE. The CDR3 sequence is 15 residues long. V was clipped by 0 bases and J by 6 bases; unmatched bases: 2. For the CDR3, the DNA is TGTGCCAGCAGCTTGGGCAGGGGGCTTAATTCACCCCTCCACTTT. It yields the protein CASSLGRGLNSPLHF.

V gene TRBV6-5 combines with J gene TRBJ1-2; D is unclear. CDR3 length: 12 amino acids. Germline CDR1 reads MNHEY; CDR2 reads SVGAGI. Trimming cost V 7 bases and J 6 bases, with 12 bases left between them. The CDR3 sequence is CASMEQDHGYTF. The CDR3 DNA sequence: TGTGCCAGCATGGAGCAGGACCATGGCTACACCTTC.

There are many counts of this clonotype. V and J are TRBV2 and TRBJ1-5; possible D gene TRBD1, 5 bases. Trimming cost V 1 base and J 4 bases, with 11 bases left between them. CDR3 length: 15 residues. In germline, CDR1 is SNHLY, CDR2 FYNNEI. The CDR3 loop reads CASSEDGTGNQPQHF. The DNA of the CDR3 is TGTGCCAGCAGTGAAGATGGGACGGGGAATCAGCCCCAGCATTTT.

The chain employs TRBV29-1 and TRBJ2-7, with a weak D call TRBD1 (6 bases). The CDR3 consists of 11 residues. CDR1 and CDR2 from the germline V gene are SQVTM and ANQGSEA. Trimming cost V 5 bases and J 3 bases, with 8 bases left between them. The CDR3 DNA is TGCAGCGTTTTGGACAGCTACGAGCAGTACTTC. It translates to CSVLDSYEQYF.

V usage is TRBV9 and J usage is TRBJ2-1; D gene unclear. This CDR3 has 15 amino acids. Germline values: CDR1 SGDLS, CDR2 YYNGEE. The V end was cut by 4 bases, the J end by 5 bases, with 16 bases between. In DNA, the CDR3 is TGTGCCAGCAGCTTAGTTGATGGACCGAACAATGAGCAGTTCTTC. Translating it yields CASSLVDGPNNEQFF.

As for this clonotype: Since a much larger clone is just one base distant, this may be a read error. As the CDR3 is not closed by the conserved phenylalanine or tryptophan, this likely results from a read error. The chain couples TRBV4-3 to TRBJ2-5; D not certain. Trimming shortened V by 1 base and J by 5 bases, and 8 bases separated the two germline ends. In germline, CDR1 is LGHNA, CDR2 YSLEER. The CDR3 length is 13 residues. In nucleotides, the CDR3 is TGCGCCAGCAGCCAAGCCCTCGCGGAGACCCAGTACCTC. The encoded protein is CASSQALAETQYL.

In its sample, this clonotype was seen many times. The chain has TRBV11-2 and TRBJ1-2; no definite D call. V was trimmed by 6 bases and J by 3 bases, leaving 14 bases between them. The CDR3 length is 14 residues. CDR1 is SGHAT and CDR2 is FQNNGV in the germline V gene. The CDR3 spells CASSYTGEDYGYTF. The CDR3 DNA follows: TGTGCCAGCAGTTATACTGGGGAGGACTATGGCTACACCTTC.

There are a few counts of this clonotype. The chain combines TRBV7-8 with TRBJ2-2; 8 positions agree with TRBD1. With V trimmed by 6 bases and J by 6 bases, 12 bases remained unmatched. The CDR3 length is 16 residues. Germline lookup yields CDR1 SGHVS and CDR2 FQNEAQ. CDR3: CASRPRTGPKSGELFF. The CDR3 bases are TGTGCCAGCAGACCGAGGACAGGGCCAAAATCCGGGGAGCTGTTTTTT.

V is TRBV7-2 and J is TRBJ1-5; no firm D call. Germline V gene sequence: CDR1 SGHTA, CDR2 FQGNSA. The ends were cut back, 1 base at V and 6 bases at J, with 13 bases in the middle. This CDR3 comprises 15 residues. CDR3 DNA sequence: TGTGCCAGCAGCTTAGGATCGGGAAAGGGTCAGCCCCAGCATTTT. Amino acid sequence: CASSLGSGKGQPQHF.

The rearrangement joins TRBV7-9 to TRBJ2-3, with 8 positions matching TRBD1. The CDR3 extends over 16 amino acids. Unmatched junction bases numbered 3, after V lost 1 base and J lost 0 bases. Germline lookup yields CDR1 SEHNR and CDR2 FQNEAQ (reference sequence). CDR3 in DNA: TGTGCCAGCAGCTTAGGGGACAGGCTCAGCACAGATACGCAGTATTTT. Its translation is CASSLGDRLSTDTQYF. Based on the CDR3 plus reference TRBV7-9 and TRBJ2-3, the full variable domain is DTGVSQNPRHKITKRGQNVTFRCDPISEHNRLYWYRQTLGQGPEFLTYFQNEAQLEKSRLLSDRFSAERPKGSFSTLEIQRTEQGDSAMYLCASSLGDRLSTDTQYFGPGTRLTVL.

This clonotype was counted at least ten times. The chain uses TRBV7-2 and TRBJ1-3; tentatively, D is TRBD1 (6 bases). The CDR3 sequence is 15 residues long. Germline CDR1 SGHTA, CDR2 FQGNSA. Trimming cost V 6 bases and J 2 bases, with 14 bases left between them. CDR3 amino acids: CASSPTGTTGNTIYF. The DNA for the CDR3 is TGTGCCAGCAGTCCCACCGGGACAACTGGAAACACCATATATTTT.

The genes are TRBV9 and TRBJ1-1; 7 bases agree with TRBD1. Germline values: CDR1 SGDLS, CDR2 YYNGEE. The length of the CDR3 is 10 residues. Trimming took 5 bases from V and 11 from J; bases not matched to a gene: 3. The CDR3 is CASSTQGAFF. The CDR3 DNA sequence: TGTGCCAGCAGTACACAGGGGGCTTTCTTT.

This clonotype has a single count. This could be a read error, since a much larger clone is one nucleotide away. The rearrangement joins TRBV10-3 to TRBJ2-5, with 7 bases fitting TRBD1. The closer fit of TRBJ2-1 to the DNA end suggests the J call may be wrong. This CDR3 region has 15 residues. Germline CDR1 and CDR2: ENHRY and SYGVKD. The CDR3 DNA reads as TGTGCCATCAGTGAGTCACGACAGGGTAGAGAGACCCAGTTCTTC. Translation gives CAISESRQGRETQFF.

This clonotype was recorded many times. The chain combines TRBV7-3 with TRBJ2-7; TRBD1 matches at 8 bases. This CDR3 comprises 16 residues. Germline values: CDR1 SGHTA, CDR2 FQGTGA. V lost 1 base and J lost 9; bases outside the gene matches: 14. The CDR3 is CASSLSPGQGKIGQYF. The CDR3 DNA reads TGTGCCAGCAGCTTAAGTCCCGGACAGGGAAAGATCGGGCAGTACTTC.

V is TRBV27 and J is TRBJ1-2; TRBD1 matches at 9 bases. The germline CDR1 and CDR2 sequences are MNHEY and SMNVEV (reference sequence). With V trimmed by 8 bases and J by 5 bases, 12 bases remained unmatched. This CDR3 spans 15 amino acids. CDR3 DNA: TGTGCCAGCTTTGGAAACGGACAGGGGAAGTATGGCTACACCTTC. Protein sequence: CASFGNGQGKYGYTF.

This clonotype showed up just a few times. The chain has TRBV7-2 and TRBJ2-7; no definite D call. CDR3 length: 14 amino acids. Trimming removed 1 base from V and 2 bases from J, with 9 bases in between. The germline gives CDR1 SGHTA, CDR2 FQGNSA. The CDR3 DNA sequence: TGTGCCAGCAGCTTAGAACCGGCAACCTACGAGCAGTACTTC. It codes for CASSLEPATYEQYF.

J is TRBJ1-2 and V is TRBV30; D not resolved. The V and J ends lost 3 bases and 8 bases respectively, with 13 bases between them. This CDR3 comprises 12 residues. The germline V gene has CDR1 GTSNPN and CDR2 SVGIG (reference sequence). The CDR3 sequence is CAWSSTAFGYTF. CDR3 in DNA: TGTGCCTGGAGCTCAACAGCGTTCGGCTACACCTTC.

This clonotype came up many times. V usage is TRBV12-3 or TRBV12-4 and J usage is TRBJ2-7; 9 bases line up with TRBD2. This CDR3 has 15 amino acids. J gave up 3 bases and V 6 bases, and 9 bases lay outside the gene matches. CDR3 nucleotide sequence: TGTGCCAGCAGACCCAGTGGACTAGCGATCTACGAGCAGTACTTC. Its protein is CASRPSGLAIYEQYF.

The rearrangement uses TRBV10-3 and TRBJ1-5; perhaps TRBD1 as D (6 bases). Per the germline V gene, CDR1 is ENHRY and CDR2 is SYGVKD. Trimming removed 2 bases at V and 14 bases at J, with 16 bases between. This CDR3 is 13 amino acids long. The CDR3 protein is CAISERTGSHEHF. The CDR3, as DNA: TGTGCCATCAGTGAGCGTACAGGGTCTCACGAGCATTTT.